The next 7 T cell receptor beta chains were all read from a single sample in a study of cytomegalovirus exposure and HLA in healthy donors. With 60 Vbeta and 13 Jbeta primers, the PCR was carried out. This table comes from immunoSEQ multiplex PCR, and its TCRdb copy is limited to in-frame clones, with some not included. The sample records about 160,000 clones, roughly 70% being singletons. Sequenced material: PBMCs. The receptors shown here come from a woman between 45 and 60 years old in good health and CMV-seropositive.

This chain uses TRBV30 with TRBJ1-1, with D perhaps TRBD1 (6 bases). Trimming took 0 bases from V and 4 from J, leaving 6 bases between them. CDR1 and CDR2 from the germline V gene are GTSNPN and SVGIG (reference sequence). The CDR3 is made up of 12 amino acids. Here the CDR3 reads CAWSVGGTEAFF. CDR3 DNA sequence: TGTGCCTGGAGTGTAGGGGGCACTGAAGCTTTCTTT.

This clone showed up just a few times. The chain is built from TRBV5-5 and TRBJ1-2; 8 bases agree with TRBD1. Looked up from germline, CDR1 is SGHKS and CDR2 is YYEKEE (reference sequence). J was trimmed by 4 bases and V by 8 bases; bases with no gene match: 19. CDR3 length: 17 amino acids. The CDR3: CASLTGTGALSLYGYTF. DNA of the CDR3: TGTGCCAGTCTTACCGGGACAGGAGCCCTTTCTCTCTATGGCTACACCTTC.

The chain couples TRBV5-8 to TRBJ2-7; 7 bases are shared with TRBD2. The CDR3 is made up of 15 amino acids. The germline V gene has CDR1 SGHTS and CDR2 YDEGEE. V lost 4 bases to trimming and J lost 3 bases; unmatched junction nucleotides: 10. CDR3 DNA: TGTGCCAGCAGCCCCAGGGAGGGTGTAGGCTACGAGCAGTACTTC. As protein: CASSPREGVGYEQYF.

This chain connects TRBV30 to TRBJ1-6; 9 bases are a match to TRBD1. The CDR3 consists of 15 residues. Looked up from germline, CDR1 is GTSNPN and CDR2 is SVGIG (reference sequence). V lost 5 bases to trimming and J lost 0 bases; unmatched junction nucleotides: 2. CDR3 sequence reads: CAWGQGSSYNSPLHF. The CDR3 coding sequence is TGTGCCTGGGGACAGGGGAGCTCCTATAATTCACCCCTCCACTTT.

The chain employs TRBV7-3 and TRBJ2-5, with 7 positions matching TRBD1. This CDR3 has 15 residues. Looked up from germline, CDR1 is SGHTA and CDR2 is FQGTGA. Unmatched junction bases numbered 9, after V lost 3 bases and J lost 5 bases. Written as DNA, the CDR3 is TGTGCCAGCAGCTTGATCGGGACAGCCGAGGAGACCCAGTACTTC. Translated, it gives CASSLIGTAEETQYF.

This clone was seen a handful of times. The V gene is TRBV6-5, the J gene TRBJ1-2; possibly TRBD1 for D (6 bases). The CDR3 is 11 residues long. V was trimmed by 8 bases and J by 8 bases, leaving 12 bases between them. From germline, CDR1 is MNHEY and CDR2 SVGAGI. For the CDR3, the DNA is TGTGCCAGCCGACAGGACAGAGGCTACACCTTC. Encoded protein: CASRQDRGYTF.

V is TRBV7-9 and J is TRBJ2-3; D is perhaps TRBD1 (6 bases). The CDR3 spans 15 residues. Trimming took off 5 bases at V and 2 bases at J, with 14 bases between the two ends. CDR1 is SEHNR and CDR2 is FQNEAQ in the germline V gene (reference sequence). CDR3 DNA: TGTGCCAGCAGCCCATGGGACATCTACACAGATACGCAGTATTTT. This encodes CASSPWDIYTDTQYF.